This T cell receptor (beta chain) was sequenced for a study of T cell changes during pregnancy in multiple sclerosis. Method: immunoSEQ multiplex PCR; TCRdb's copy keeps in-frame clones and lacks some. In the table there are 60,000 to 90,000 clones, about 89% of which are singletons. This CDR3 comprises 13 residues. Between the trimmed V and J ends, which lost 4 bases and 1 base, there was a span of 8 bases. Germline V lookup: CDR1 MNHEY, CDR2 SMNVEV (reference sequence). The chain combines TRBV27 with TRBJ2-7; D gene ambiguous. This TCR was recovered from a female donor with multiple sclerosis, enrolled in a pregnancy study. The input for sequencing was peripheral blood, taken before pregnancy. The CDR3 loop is CASSYQDSYEQYF. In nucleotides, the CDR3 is TGTGCCAGCAGTTATCAGGATTCCTACGAGCAGTACTTC.